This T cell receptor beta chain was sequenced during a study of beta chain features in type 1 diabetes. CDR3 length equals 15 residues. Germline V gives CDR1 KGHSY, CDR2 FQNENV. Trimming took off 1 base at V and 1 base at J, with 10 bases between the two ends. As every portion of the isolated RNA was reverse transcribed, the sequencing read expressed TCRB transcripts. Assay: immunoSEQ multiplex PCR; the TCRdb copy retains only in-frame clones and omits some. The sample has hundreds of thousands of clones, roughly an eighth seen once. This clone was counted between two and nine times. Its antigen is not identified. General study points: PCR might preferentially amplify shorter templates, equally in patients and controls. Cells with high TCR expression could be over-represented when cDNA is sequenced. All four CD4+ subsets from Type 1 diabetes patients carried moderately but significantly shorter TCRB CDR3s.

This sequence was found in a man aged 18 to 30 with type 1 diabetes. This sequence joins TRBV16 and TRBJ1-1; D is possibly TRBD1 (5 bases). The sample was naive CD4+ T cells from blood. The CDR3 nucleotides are TGTGCCAGCAGCCAATGGGGACCGACGAACACTGAAGCTTTCTTT. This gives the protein CASSQWGPTNTEAFF.